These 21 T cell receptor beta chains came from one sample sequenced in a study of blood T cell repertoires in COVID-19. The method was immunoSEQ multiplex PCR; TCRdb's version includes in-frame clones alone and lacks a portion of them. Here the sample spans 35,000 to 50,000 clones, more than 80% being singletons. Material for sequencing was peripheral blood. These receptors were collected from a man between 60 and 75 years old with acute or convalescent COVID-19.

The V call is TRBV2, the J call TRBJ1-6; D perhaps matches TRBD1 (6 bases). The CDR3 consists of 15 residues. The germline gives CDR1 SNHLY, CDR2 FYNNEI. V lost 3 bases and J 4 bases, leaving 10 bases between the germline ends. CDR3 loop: CASSEGADYNSPLHF. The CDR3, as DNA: TGTGCCAGCAGTGAGGGGGCAGATTATAATTCACCCCTCCACTTT.

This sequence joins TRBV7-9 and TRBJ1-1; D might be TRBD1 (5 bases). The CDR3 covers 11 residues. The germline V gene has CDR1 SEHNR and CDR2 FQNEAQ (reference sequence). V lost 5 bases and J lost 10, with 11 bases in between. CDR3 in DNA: TGTGCCAGCAGCCCGAAGGGGCGAGCTTTCTTT. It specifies CASSPKGRAFF.

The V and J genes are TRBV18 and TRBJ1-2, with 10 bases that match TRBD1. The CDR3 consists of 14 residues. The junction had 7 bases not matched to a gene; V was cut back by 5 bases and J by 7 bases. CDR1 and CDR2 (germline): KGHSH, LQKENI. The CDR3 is CASSSGQGGGGYTF. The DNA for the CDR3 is TGTGCCAGCTCATCCGGACAGGGGGGAGGTGGCTACACCTTC.

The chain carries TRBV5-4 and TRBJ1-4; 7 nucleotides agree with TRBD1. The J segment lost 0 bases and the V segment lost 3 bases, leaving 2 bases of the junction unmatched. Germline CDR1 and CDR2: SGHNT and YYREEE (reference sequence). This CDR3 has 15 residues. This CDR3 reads CASSSGQATNEKLFF. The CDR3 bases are TGTGCCAGCAGCTCCGGACAGGCAACTAATGAAAAACTGTTTTTT.

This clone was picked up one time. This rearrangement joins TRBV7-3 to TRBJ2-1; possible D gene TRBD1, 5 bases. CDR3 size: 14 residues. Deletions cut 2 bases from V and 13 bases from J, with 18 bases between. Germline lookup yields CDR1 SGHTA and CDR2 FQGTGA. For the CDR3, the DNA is TGTGCCAGCAGCTTAGTACCCTCCCTGGACACACAGTTCTTC. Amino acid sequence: CASSLVPSLDTQFF.

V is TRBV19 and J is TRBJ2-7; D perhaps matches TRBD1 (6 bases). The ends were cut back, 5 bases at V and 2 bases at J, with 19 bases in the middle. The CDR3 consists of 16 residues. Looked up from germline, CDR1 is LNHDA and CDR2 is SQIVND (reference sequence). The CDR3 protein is CASSSTGTQHPYEQYF. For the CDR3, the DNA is TGTGCCAGTAGTTCTACCGGGACACAACATCCCTACGAGCAGTACTTC.

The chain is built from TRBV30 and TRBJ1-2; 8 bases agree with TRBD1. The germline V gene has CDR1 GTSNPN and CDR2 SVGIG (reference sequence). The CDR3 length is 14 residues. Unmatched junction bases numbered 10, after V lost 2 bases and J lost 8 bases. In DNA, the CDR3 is TGTGCCTGGAGTCCATGGGACAGGCGAGAGGGCTACACCTTC. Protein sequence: CAWSPWDRREGYTF.

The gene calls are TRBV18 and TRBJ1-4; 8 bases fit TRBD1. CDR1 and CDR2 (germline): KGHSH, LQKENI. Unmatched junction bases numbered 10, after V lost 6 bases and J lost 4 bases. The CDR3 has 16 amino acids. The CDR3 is CASSTDRERNNEKLFF. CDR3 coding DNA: TGTGCCAGCTCCACGGACAGGGAACGGAATAATGAAAAACTGTTTTTT.

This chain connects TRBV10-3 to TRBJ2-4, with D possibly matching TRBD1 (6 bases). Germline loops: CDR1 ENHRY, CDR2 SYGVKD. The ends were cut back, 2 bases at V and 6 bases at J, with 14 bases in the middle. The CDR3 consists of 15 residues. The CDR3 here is CAISEGMGAPNIQYF. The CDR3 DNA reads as TGTGCCATCAGTGAGGGAATGGGGGCACCAAACATTCAGTACTTC.

CDR3 in DNA: TGTGCCAGCAGTTTCGGAATACAGAACCCCTACTACGAGCAGTACTTC. Residues: CASSFGIQNPYYEQYF. The chain combines TRBV28 with TRBJ2-7, with unresolved D. Germline assignment: CDR1 MDHEN and CDR2 SYDVKM. With 3 bases removed from V and 3 bases from J, the gap between germline ends came to 18 bases. The CDR3 contains 16 residues.

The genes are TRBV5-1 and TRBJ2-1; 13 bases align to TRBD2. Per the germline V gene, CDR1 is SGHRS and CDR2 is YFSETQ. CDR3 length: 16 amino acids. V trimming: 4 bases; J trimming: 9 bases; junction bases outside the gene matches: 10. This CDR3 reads CASSRTSGGTWSEQFF. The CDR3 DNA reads TGCGCCAGCAGCCGGACTAGCGGGGGCACTTGGAGTGAGCAGTTCTTC.

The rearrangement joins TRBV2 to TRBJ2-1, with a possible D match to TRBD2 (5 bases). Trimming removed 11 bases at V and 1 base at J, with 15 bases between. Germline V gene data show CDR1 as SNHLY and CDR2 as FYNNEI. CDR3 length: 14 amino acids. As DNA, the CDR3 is TGTGCCGGCACACTAGACAAGTCCTACAATGAGCAGTTCTTC. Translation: CAGTLDKSYNEQFF.

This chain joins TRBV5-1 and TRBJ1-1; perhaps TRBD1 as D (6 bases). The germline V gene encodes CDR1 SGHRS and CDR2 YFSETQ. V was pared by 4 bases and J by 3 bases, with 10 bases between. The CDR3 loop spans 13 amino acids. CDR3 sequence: CASSIRQDTEAFF. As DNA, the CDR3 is TGCGCCAGCAGCATTCGACAGGACACTGAAGCTTTCTTT.

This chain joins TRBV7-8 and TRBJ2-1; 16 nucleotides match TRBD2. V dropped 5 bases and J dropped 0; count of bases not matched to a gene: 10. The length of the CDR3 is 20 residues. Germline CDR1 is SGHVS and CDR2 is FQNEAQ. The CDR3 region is CASSGQGLAGGKSSYNEQFF. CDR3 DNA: TGTGCCAGCAGCGGCCAGGGACTAGCGGGGGGGAAAAGCTCCTACAATGAGCAGTTCTTC.

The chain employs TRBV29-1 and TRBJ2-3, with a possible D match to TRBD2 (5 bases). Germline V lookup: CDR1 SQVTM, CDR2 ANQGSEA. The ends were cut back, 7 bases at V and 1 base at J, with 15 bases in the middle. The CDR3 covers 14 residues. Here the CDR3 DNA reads TGCAGCGCCCCTTCTATGGGAGGCACAGATACGCAGTATTTT. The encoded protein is CSAPSMGGTDTQYF.

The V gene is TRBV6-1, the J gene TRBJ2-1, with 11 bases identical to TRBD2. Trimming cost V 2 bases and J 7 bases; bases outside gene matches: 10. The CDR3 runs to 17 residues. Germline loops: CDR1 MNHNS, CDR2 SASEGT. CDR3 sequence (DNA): TGTGCCAGCAGTGAACTAGCGGGGGGCCCCCCCTGGAATGAGCAGTTCTTC. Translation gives CASSELAGGPPWNEQFF.

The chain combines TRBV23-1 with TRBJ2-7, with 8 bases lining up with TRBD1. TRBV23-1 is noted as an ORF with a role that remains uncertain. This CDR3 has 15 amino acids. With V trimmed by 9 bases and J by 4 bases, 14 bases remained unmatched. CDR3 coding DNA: TGCGCCAGGCCCGAATCAACAGGGGGTAGGTACGAGCAGTACTTC. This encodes CARPESTGGRYEQYF.

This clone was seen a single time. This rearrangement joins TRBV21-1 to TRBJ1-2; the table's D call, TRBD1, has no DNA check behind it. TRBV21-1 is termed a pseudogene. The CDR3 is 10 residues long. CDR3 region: CASPPDGYTF. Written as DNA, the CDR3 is TGTGCCAGCCCCCCAGATGGCTACACCTTC.

This CDR3 reads CASSPGTGTEKLFF. The CDR3 coding sequence is TGCGCCAGCAGTCCCGGGACAGGGACCGAAAAACTGTTTTTT. This chain links TRBV5-1 with TRBJ1-4, with TRBD1 identical over 9 bases. V gave up 5 bases and J gave up 8 bases; unmatched junction bases: 7. This CDR3 region has 14 residues. Germline-derived CDR1 and CDR2 are SGHRS and YFSETQ.

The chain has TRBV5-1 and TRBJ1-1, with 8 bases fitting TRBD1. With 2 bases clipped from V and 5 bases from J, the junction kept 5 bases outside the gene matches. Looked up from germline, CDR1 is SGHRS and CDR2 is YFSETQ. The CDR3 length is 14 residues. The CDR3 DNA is TGCGCCAGCAGCTTTGGACAGGGAATGACTGAAGCTTTCTTT. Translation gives CASSFGQGMTEAFF.

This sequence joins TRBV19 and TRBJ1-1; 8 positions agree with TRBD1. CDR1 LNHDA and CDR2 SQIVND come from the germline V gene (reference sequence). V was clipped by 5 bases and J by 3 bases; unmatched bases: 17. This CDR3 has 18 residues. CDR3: CASSSYLQGVLMDTEAFF. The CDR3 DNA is TGTGCCAGTAGTTCTTACCTACAGGGGGTATTAATGGACACTGAAGCTTTCTTT.